These 16 T cell receptor beta chains were all obtained from the same sample, sequenced in a study of human T cells and chemical hapten exposure. Time point of the sample: pre-sensitization, week 0. Noted treatment: therapeutic diphenylcyclopropenone sensitization with weekly scalp DPC. TCRdb re-called the RACE reads with MiXCR, one entry per CDR3 protein. The sample records approximately 260,000 distinct CDR3 sequences, around 7% being singletons. The source material was whole blood, sampled in connection with sensitization to the hapten diphenylcyclopropenone (DPC). These receptors originate from a man younger than 35 with alopecia areata. Some clones in this sample may be carry-over from other donors' samples.

To note about this clonotype: Because the CDR3's place on the DNA is in doubt, the DNA is left out and the CDR3 is given as listed by TCRdb. V gene TRBV7-9 combines with J gene TRBJ2-2; TRBD1 is the table's D call and was not checked against the DNA. Germline V gene lookup returns CDR1 SEHNR and CDR2 FQNEAQ (reference sequence). Including both end residues, the CDR3 is 14 amino acids long. The chain's CDR3 is CASSSGMYTGSCFF.

On this clonotype: One end of the junction fails to match germline, which may point to a read error. CDR3 bases: TGCAGCGTTGAGGTGACTTCCTACCAAGTGACCCAGTACTTC. Amino acids: CSVEVTSYQVTQYF. The rearrangement uses TRBV29-1 and TRBJ2-5; D gene uncertain. The CDR3 length is 14 residues. The germline CDR1 and CDR2 sequences are SQVTM and ANQGSEA.

V and J are TRBV27 and TRBJ1-2; 9 bases fit TRBD1. With V trimmed by 5 bases and J by 3 bases, 7 bases remained unmatched. CDR3 size: 15 residues. Germline V gene data show CDR1 as MNHEY and CDR2 as SMNVEV (reference sequence). The CDR3 DNA sequence: TGTGCCAGCAGTAGAACAGGGGGCCTGGACTATGGCTACACCTTC. This sequence encodes CASSRTGGLDYGYTF.

This clonotype occurred a few times. This CDR3 reads CSVGQDYYEQYF. CDR3 coding DNA: TGCAGCGTCGGACAGGACTACTACGAGCAGTACTTC. The V gene is TRBV29-1, the J gene TRBJ2-7, with a weak D call TRBD1 (7 bases). V lost 6 bases and J lost 3, with 12 bases in between. The CDR3 covers 12 residues. Germline CDR1 is SQVTM and CDR2 is ANQGSEA.

The sample holds a few counts of this clonotype. The genes are TRBV6-5 and TRBJ2-5; TRBD1 is a possible D gene (6 bases). The CDR3 runs 15 residues. V was trimmed by 1 base and J by 2 bases, leaving 11 bases between them. Looked up from germline, CDR1 is MNHEY and CDR2 is SVGAGI. The CDR3 bases are TGTGCCAGCAGTTACTTGGACAGTCTACAAGAGACCCAGTACTTC. Translated, it gives CASSYLDSLQETQYF.

This clonotype has ten or more counts. V usage is TRBV7-2 and J usage is TRBJ1-6; 7 nucleotides line up with TRBD1. V shed 0 bases and J 12 bases; nucleotides not matched to a gene: 5. The CDR3 runs to 14 residues. Germline V gives CDR1 SGHTA, CDR2 FQGNSA. CDR3 DNA: TGTGCCAGCAGCTTAGCGAAAGGGGGCGGACCCCTCCACTTT. Its translation is CASSLAKGGGPLHF.

This clonotype has a count of ten or more. The chain recombines TRBV24-1 with TRBJ2-2; TRBD2 is a possible D gene (5 bases). Between the trimmed V and J ends, which lost 10 bases and 0 bases, there was a span of 14 bases. CDR1 and CDR2 (germline): KGHDR, SFDVKD. The CDR3 is 15 amino acids. DNA for the CDR3: TGTGCCACTGAGCGCGGGCAAGCGAACACCGGGGAGCTGTTTTTT. It encodes CATERGQANTGELFF.

This clonotype was seen more than once but under ten times. The V call is TRBV20-1, the J call TRBJ1-5; 10 nucleotides line up with TRBD1. This CDR3 spans 15 amino acids. Losses at the gene ends were 4 bases for V and 3 bases for J; bases not matched to a gene: 6. Germline CDR1 reads DFQATT; CDR2 reads SNEGSKA (reference sequence). The CDR3 nucleotides read TGCAGTGCTATACCGGGACAGGGGTCCAATCAGCCCCAGCATTTT. Encoded protein: CSAIPGQGSNQPQHF.

V usage is TRBV27 and J usage is TRBJ1-6; 7 bases align to TRBD1. This CDR3 contains 15 residues. Germline trimming cut 6 bases from V and 2 bases from J; bases unmatched to any gene: 4. CDR1 MNHEY and CDR2 SMNVEV come from the germline V gene (reference sequence). The CDR3 nucleotides are TGTGCCAGCAGCGTAACAGGGGCCTATAATTCACCCCTCCACTTT. It encodes CASSVTGAYNSPLHF.

This clonotype occurred many times. V usage is TRBV12-3 or TRBV12-4 and J usage is TRBJ1-6, with TRBD1 as a possible D gene (5 bases). Trimming pared 7 bases from V and 11 bases from J, leaving 18 bases between. The CDR3 has 14 residues. The CDR3 DNA sequence: TGTGCCAGCACCCTGAGGGGACTTTATACACCCCTCCACTTT. The encoded protein is CASTLRGLYTPLHF.

This sequence joins TRBV4-3 and TRBJ1-6, with D possibly TRBD1 on 6 matching bases. V lost 1 base and J lost 10, with 14 bases in between. Per germline, CDR1 LGHNA and CDR2 YSLEER. The CDR3 has 15 residues. CDR3 nucleotides: TGCGCCAGCAGCCAAGTATCGCAGGGGCCATCACCCCTCCACTTT. Translation: CASSQVSQGPSPLHF.

This chain's CDR3 is CATRTGRNTGELFF. The CDR3 DNA reads TGTGCCACCCGGACAGGGAGGAACACCGGGGAGCTGTTTTTT. V and J are TRBV2 and TRBJ2-2; 8 bases fit TRBD1. This CDR3 comprises 14 residues. Germline V gives CDR1 SNHLY, CDR2 FYNNEI. The junction had 5 bases not matched to a gene; V was cut back by 10 bases and J by 1 base.

Here the CDR3 reads CASSLGQRGEKLFF. The CDR3 DNA reads as TGCGCCAGCAGCTTGGGCCAGCGGGGTGAAAAACTGTTTTTT. The J gene is TRBJ1-4, the V gene TRBV5-1, with D unresolved. The V gene's germline CDR1 is SGHRS and CDR2 YFSETQ. The CDR3 is 14 amino acids. V was cut by 0 bases and J by 7 bases, with 10 bases left in between. Combining the CDR3 with reference TRBV5-1 and TRBJ1-4 gives the whole variable domain KAGVTQTPRYLIKTRGQQVTLSCSPISGHRSVSWYQQTPGQGLQFLFEYFSETQRNKGNFPGRFSGRQFSNSRSEMNVSTLELGDSALYLCASSLGQRGEKLFFGSGTQLSVL.

This clonotype was seen many times. This chain connects TRBV6-2 or TRBV6-3 to TRBJ1-1; tentative D call: TRBD1 (6 bases). Germline lookup yields CDR1 MNHEY and CDR2 SVGEGT. Trimming removed 0 bases at V and 6 bases at J, with 11 bases between. The CDR3 covers 14 residues. The DNA of the CDR3 is TGTGCCAGCAGTTACTCGTTACAGGGTTCTGAAGCTTTCTTT. This gives the protein CASSYSLQGSEAFF.

The rearrangement joins TRBV25-1 to TRBJ2-5, with no clear D. From germline, CDR1 is MGHDK and CDR2 SYGVNS. This CDR3 comprises 13 residues. Trimming removed 1 base from V and 3 bases from J, with 6 bases in between. CDR3 sequence reads: CASSESLEETQYF. Written as DNA, the CDR3 is TGTGCCAGCAGTGAATCGTTAGAAGAGACCCAGTACTTC.

This clonotype was found a few times. The V and J genes are TRBV12-3 or TRBV12-4 and TRBJ2-1; 10 bases map to TRBD2. The CDR3 totals 19 residues. J was trimmed by 8 bases and V by 3 bases; bases with no gene match: 19. The CDR3 region is CASSFPPVASGGRWDEQFF. As DNA, the CDR3 is TGTGCCAGCAGTTTCCCCCCGGTGGCTAGCGGGGGAAGGTGGGATGAGCAGTTCTTC.